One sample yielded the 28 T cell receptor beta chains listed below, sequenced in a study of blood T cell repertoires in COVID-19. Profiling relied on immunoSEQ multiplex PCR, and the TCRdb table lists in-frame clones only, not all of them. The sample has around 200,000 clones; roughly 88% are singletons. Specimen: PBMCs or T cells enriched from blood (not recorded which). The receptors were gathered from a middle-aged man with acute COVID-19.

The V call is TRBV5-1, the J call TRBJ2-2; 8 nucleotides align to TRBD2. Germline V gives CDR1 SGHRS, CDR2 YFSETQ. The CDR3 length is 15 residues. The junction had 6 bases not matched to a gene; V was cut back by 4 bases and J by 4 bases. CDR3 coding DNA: TGCGCCAGCAGCGTTAGCGGGATTACCACCGGGGAGCTGTTTTTT. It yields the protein CASSVSGITTGELFF.

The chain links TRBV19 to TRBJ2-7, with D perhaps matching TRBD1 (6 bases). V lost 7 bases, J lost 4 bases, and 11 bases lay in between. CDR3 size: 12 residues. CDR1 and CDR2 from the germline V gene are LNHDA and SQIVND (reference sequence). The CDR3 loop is CASKNREYEQYF. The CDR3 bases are TGTGCCAGTAAGAACAGGGAATACGAGCAGTACTTC.

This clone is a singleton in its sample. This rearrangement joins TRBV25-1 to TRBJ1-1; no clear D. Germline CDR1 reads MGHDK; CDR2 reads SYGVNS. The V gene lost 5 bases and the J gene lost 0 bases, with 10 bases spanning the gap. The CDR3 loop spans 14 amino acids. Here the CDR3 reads CASSPQLLNTEAFF. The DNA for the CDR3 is TGTGCCAGCAGTCCACAGCTACTGAACACTGAAGCTTTCTTT.

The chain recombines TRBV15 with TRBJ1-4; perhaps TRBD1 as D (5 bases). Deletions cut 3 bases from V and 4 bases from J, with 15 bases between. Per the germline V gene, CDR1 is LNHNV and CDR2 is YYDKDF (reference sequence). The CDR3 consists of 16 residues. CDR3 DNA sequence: TGTGCCACCAGCAGGAGTGCGGGGCGGGTTAATGAAAAACTGTTTTTT. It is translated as CATSRSAGRVNEKLFF.

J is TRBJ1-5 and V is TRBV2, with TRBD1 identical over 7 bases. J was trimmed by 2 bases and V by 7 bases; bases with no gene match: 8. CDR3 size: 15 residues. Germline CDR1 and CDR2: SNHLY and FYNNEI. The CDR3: CASTKGTVGNQPQHF. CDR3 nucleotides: TGTGCCAGCACCAAAGGGACAGTCGGCAATCAGCCCCAGCATTTT.

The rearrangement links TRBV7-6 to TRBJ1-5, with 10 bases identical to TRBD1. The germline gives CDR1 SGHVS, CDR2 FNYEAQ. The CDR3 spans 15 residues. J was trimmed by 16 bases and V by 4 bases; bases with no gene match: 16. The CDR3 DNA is TGTGCCAGCAGCTCTGGGACAGGGGCAATGGGGTCGTATCATTTT. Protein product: CASSSGTGAMGSYHF.

CDR3 DNA sequence: TGCGCCAGCAGCTTGGGGCTAGCGGGAGGGCCCCGGGGCGAGCAGTACTTC. Translating gives CASSLGLAGGPRGEQYF. V gene TRBV5-1 combines with J gene TRBJ2-7, with 12 positions matching TRBD2. V shed 0 bases, J shed 6 bases, and the junction held 10 bases outside the gene matches. The germline V gene has CDR1 SGHRS and CDR2 YFSETQ. The CDR3 totals 17 residues.

CDR3 loop: CASSSSETQYF. The CDR3 coding sequence is TGTGCCAGCAGCTCCTCAGAGACCCAGTACTTC. The chain uses TRBV7-2 and TRBJ2-5, with D hard to call. The CDR3 spans 11 residues. V was cut by 4 bases and J by 4 bases, with 4 bases left in between. CDR1 SGHTA and CDR2 FQGNSA come from the germline V gene. The entire variable domain, with the rest obtained from reference TRBV7-2 and TRBJ2-5, is as follows: GAGVSQSPSNKVTEKGKDVELRCDPISGHTALYWYRQSLGQGLEFLIYFQGNSAPDKSGLPSDRFSAERTGGSVSTLTIQRTQQEDSAVYLCASSSSETQYFGPGTRLLVL.

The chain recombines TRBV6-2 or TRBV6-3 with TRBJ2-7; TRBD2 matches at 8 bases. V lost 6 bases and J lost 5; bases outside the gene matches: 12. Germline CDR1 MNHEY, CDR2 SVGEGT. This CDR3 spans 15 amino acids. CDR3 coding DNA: TGTGCCAGCAGCCAGGAACGGGAGGGCCCCCACGAGCAGTACTTC. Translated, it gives CASSQEREGPHEQYF.

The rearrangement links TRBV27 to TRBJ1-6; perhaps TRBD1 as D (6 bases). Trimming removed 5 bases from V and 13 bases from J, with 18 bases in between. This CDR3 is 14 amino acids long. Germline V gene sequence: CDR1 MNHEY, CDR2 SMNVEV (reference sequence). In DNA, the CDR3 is TGTGCCAGCAGTGTCCGGGACAATCAGCGGCCCCTCCACTTT. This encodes CASSVRDNQRPLHF.

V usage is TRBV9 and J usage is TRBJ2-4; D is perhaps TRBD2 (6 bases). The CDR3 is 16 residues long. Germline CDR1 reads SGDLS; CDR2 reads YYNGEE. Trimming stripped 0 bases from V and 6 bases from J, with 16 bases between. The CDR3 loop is CASSVGSPSGGNIQYF. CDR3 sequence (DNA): TGTGCCAGCAGCGTAGGTTCCCCCTCCGGGGGAAACATTCAGTACTTC.

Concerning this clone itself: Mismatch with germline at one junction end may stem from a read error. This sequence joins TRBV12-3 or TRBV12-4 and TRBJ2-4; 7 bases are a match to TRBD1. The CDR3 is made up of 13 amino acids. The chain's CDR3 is CASSLGQVPLQYF. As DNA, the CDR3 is TGTGCCAGCAGCTTAGGACAGGTCCCTCTTCAGTACTTC.

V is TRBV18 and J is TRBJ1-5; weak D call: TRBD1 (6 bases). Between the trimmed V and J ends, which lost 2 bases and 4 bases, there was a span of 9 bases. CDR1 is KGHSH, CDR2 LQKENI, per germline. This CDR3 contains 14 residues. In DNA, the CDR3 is TGTGCCAGCTCACCAGACAGGAATAATCAGCCCCAGCATTTT. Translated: CASSPDRNNQPQHF.

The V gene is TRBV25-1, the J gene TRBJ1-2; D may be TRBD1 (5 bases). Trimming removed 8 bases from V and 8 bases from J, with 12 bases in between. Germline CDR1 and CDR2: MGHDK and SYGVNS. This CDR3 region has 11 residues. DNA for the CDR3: TGTGCCAGCGGGACTTCGCTGGGCTACACCTTC. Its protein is CASGTSLGYTF.

CDR3 sequence reads: CASRASYRSANEKLFF. CDR3 DNA: TGTGCCAGCAGGGCTAGCTACAGATCCGCTAATGAAAAACTGTTTTTT. The V and J genes are TRBV27 and TRBJ1-4; D is ambiguous. V lost 6 bases and J lost 3, with 17 bases in between. This CDR3 contains 16 residues. Germline loops: CDR1 MNHEY, CDR2 SMNVEV (reference sequence).

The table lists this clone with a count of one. The chain's CDR3 is CASSHLYFGRTIEQYF. The DNA for the CDR3 is TGTGCCAGCAGCCATCTTTATTTTGGGAGAACCATCGAGCAGTACTTC. This chain uses TRBV3-1 (or the pseudogene TRBV3-2) with TRBJ2-7, with a weak D call TRBD2 (5 bases). The V gene's germline CDR1 is LGHDT and CDR2 YNNKEL (reference sequence). CDR3 length: 16 residues. V gave up 3 bases and J gave up 6 bases, with 21 bases separating them.

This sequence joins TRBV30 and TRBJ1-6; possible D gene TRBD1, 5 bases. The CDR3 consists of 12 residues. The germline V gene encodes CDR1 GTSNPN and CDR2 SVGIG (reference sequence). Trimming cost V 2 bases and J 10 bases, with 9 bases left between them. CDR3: CAWSRGWSPLHF. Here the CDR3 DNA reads TGTGCCTGGAGTAGGGGCTGGTCACCCCTCCACTTT.

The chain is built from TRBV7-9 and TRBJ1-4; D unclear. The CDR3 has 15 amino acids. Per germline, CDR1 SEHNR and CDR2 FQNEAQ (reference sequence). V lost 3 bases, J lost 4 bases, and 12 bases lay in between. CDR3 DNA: TGTGCCAGCAGCTTCTCTTCCGGAGGTAATGAAAAACTGTTTTTT. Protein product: CASSFSSGGNEKLFF.

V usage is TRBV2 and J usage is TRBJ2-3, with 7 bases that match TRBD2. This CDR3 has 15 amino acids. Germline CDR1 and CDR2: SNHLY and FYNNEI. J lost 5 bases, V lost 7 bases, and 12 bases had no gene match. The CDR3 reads CASTSRESGEDTQYF. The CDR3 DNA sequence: TGTGCCAGCACCAGCAGGGAGAGCGGGGAAGATACGCAGTATTTT. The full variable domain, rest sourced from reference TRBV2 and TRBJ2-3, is EPEVTQTPSHQVTQMGQEVILRCVPISNHLYFYWYRQILGQKVEFLVSFYNNEISEKSEIFDDQFSVERPDGSNFTLKIRSTKLEDSAMYFCASTSRESGEDTQYFGPGTRLTVL.

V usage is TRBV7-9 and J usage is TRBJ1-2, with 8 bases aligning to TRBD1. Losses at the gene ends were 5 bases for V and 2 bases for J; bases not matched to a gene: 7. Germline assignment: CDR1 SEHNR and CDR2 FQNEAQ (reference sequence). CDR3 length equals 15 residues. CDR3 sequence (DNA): TGTGCCAGCAGCCCTCTTCAGGGGGCCAACTATGGCTACACCTTC. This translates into CASSPLQGANYGYTF.

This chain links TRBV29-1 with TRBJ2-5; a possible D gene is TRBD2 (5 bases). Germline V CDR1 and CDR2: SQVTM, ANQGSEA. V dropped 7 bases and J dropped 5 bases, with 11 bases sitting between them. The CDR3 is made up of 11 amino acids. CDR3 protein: CSALDAETQYF. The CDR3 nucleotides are TGCAGCGCACTAGATGCGGAGACCCAGTACTTC. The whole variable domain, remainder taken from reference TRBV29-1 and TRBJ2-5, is SAVISQKPSRDICQRGTSLTIQCQVDSQVTMMFWYRQQPGQSLTLIATANQGSEATYESGFVIDKFPISRPNLTFSTLTVSNMSPEDSSIYLCSALDAETQYFGPGTRLLVL.

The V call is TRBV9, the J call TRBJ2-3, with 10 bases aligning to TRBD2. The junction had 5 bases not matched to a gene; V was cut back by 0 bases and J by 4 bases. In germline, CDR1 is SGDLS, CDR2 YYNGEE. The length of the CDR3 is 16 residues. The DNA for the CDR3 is TGTGCCAGCAGCGTAGTAGGAGCGGGAGGGCCAGATACGCAGTATTTT. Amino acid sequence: CASSVVGAGGPDTQYF.

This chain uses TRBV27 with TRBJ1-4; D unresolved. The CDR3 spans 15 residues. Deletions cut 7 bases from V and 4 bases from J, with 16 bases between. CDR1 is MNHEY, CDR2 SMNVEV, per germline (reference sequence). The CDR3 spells CASKALGGFNEKLFF. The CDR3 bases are TGTGCCAGCAAGGCCCTTGGAGGGTTTAATGAAAAACTGTTTTTT. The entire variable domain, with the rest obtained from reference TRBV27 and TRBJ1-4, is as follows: EAQVTQNPRYLITVTGKKLTVTCSQNMNHEYMSWYRQDPGLGLRQIYYSMNVEVTDKGDVPEGYKVSRKEKRNFPLILESPSPNQTSLYFCASKALGGFNEKLFFGSGTQLSVL.

Here the CDR3 reads CSASPPRITYEQYF. Written as DNA, the CDR3 is TGCAGTGCTAGTCCCCCGCGGATAACCTACGAGCAGTACTTC. The J gene is TRBJ2-7, the V gene TRBV20-1; no clear D gene. The CDR3 has 14 amino acids. The germline V and J ends were trimmed by 3 bases and 2 bases, with 14 bases remaining between them. Germline CDR1 and CDR2: DFQATT and SNEGSKA (reference sequence).

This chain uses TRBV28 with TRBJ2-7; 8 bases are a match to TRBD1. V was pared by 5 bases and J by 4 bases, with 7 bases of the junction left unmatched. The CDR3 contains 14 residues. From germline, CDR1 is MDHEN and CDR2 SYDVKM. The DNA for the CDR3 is TGTGCCAGCAGTCCACAGGGGGTGATATACGAGCAGTACTTC. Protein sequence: CASSPQGVIYEQYF.

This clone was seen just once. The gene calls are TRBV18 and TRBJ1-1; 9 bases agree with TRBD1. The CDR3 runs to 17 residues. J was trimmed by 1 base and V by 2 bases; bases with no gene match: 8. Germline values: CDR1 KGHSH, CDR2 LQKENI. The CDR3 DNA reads TGTGCCAGCTCACCATTTGGACAGGGGAAAACGAACACTGAAGCTTTCTTT. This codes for CASSPFGQGKTNTEAFF.

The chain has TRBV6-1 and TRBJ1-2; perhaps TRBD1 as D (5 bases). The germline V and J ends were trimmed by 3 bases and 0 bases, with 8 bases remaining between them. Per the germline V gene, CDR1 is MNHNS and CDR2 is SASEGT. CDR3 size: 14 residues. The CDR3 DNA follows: TGTGCCAGCAGTGAGGACAACCCTAACTATGGCTACACCTTC. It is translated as CASSEDNPNYGYTF.

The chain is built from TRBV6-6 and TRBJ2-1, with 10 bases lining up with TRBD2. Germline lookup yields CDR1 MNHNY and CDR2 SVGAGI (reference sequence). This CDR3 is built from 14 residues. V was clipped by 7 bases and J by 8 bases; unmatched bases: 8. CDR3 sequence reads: CASNLAGDIDEQFF. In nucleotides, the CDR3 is TGTGCCAGCAACCTAGCGGGAGACATAGATGAGCAGTTCTTC.